One and the same sample provided the 26 T cell receptor beta chains below, sequenced in a study of cytomegalovirus exposure and HLA in healthy donors. Researchers ran the PCR with 60 Vbeta and 13 Jbeta primers. Here immunoSEQ multiplex PCR was the method, and the copy in TCRdb shows in-frame clones only, minus some. The table includes 180,000 or so clones, approximately 80% detected once. Material: PBMCs. The receptors derive from a woman younger than 30 in good health and CMV-seronegative.

This clone has only a few counts. The rearrangement joins TRBV6-1 to TRBJ2-2; tentatively, D is TRBD2 (6 bases). Trimming left V 4 bases short and J 9 bases short, with 12 bases between. The germline gives CDR1 MNHNS, CDR2 SASEGT. The CDR3 runs 13 residues. CDR3 coding DNA: TGTGCCAGCAGTGTACGACTAGAGAGGGAGCTGTTTTTT. Its protein is CASSVRLERELFF.

This chain uses TRBV2 with TRBJ2-1; 8 bases line up with TRBD1. The CDR3 spans 12 residues. Germline V gene data show CDR1 as SNHLY and CDR2 as FYNNEI. V shed 5 bases and J 15 bases; nucleotides not matched to a gene: 9. CDR3 nucleotides: TGTGCCAGCAGTATACGGACAGGGTTCTTGTTCTTC. As protein: CASSIRTGFLFF.

V usage is TRBV28 and J usage is TRBJ1-2; no clear D gene. V was shortened by 5 bases and J by 5 bases, with 6 bases between the two germline ends. The CDR3 totals 11 residues. Looked up from germline, CDR1 is MDHEN and CDR2 is SYDVKM. The CDR3 spells CASSGNYGYTF. The CDR3 DNA follows: TGTGCCAGCAGTGGCAATTATGGCTACACCTTC.

The rearrangement uses TRBV11-1 and TRBJ2-2; D is perhaps TRBD2 (6 bases). The CDR3 runs to 17 residues. V lost 0 bases, J lost 0 bases, and 11 bases lay in between. Germline-derived CDR1 and CDR2 are SGHAT and FQDESV (reference sequence). CDR3 sequence: CASSLALAGPNTGELFF. CDR3 nucleotides: TGTGCCAGCAGCTTAGCGCTGGCGGGACCGAACACCGGGGAGCTGTTTTTT.

V is TRBV28 and J is TRBJ1-2, with 11 bases matching TRBD1. The CDR3 spans 17 residues. CDR1 is MDHEN and CDR2 is SYDVKM in the germline V gene. The junction had 10 bases not matched to a gene; V was cut back by 6 bases and J by 1 base. The chain's CDR3 is CASRPGTGGLHNYGYTF. CDR3 nucleotides: TGTGCCAGCAGGCCCGGGACAGGGGGGCTGCATAACTATGGCTACACCTTC.

This clone has only a few counts. The rearrangement uses TRBV6-1 and TRBJ1-6, with 9 bases identical to TRBD1. The CDR3 sequence is 15 residues long. Germline V gene lookup returns CDR1 MNHNS and CDR2 SASEGT. Trimming removed 7 bases from V and 8 bases from J; junction bases left unmatched: 9. CDR3 loop: CASTPGQGTYSPLHF. The CDR3 DNA follows: TGTGCCAGCACCCCGGGACAGGGCACGTATTCACCCCTCCACTTT.

This clone was picked up one time. The chain joins TRBV7-2 to TRBJ2-7; D perhaps matches TRBD2 (5 bases). Germline values: CDR1 SGHTA, CDR2 FQGNSA. The V and J ends lost 3 bases and 6 bases respectively, with 9 bases between them. The CDR3 runs 12 residues. CDR3 bases: TGTGCCAGCAGCTTCGGAGGCCCCGAGCAGTACTTC. As protein: CASSFGGPEQYF.

The chain employs TRBV7-8 and TRBJ1-4; D unresolved. The CDR3 sequence is 16 residues long. The V and J ends lost 4 bases and 4 bases respectively, with 16 bases between them. Looked up from germline, CDR1 is SGHVS and CDR2 is FQNEAQ. The CDR3 bases are TGTGCCAGCAGCTGGGAGGCCACCCCCGATAATGAAAAACTGTTTTTT. This encodes CASSWEATPDNEKLFF.

This chain links TRBV19 with TRBJ2-6; 7 bases align to TRBD1. Germline lookup yields CDR1 LNHDA and CDR2 SQIVND (reference sequence). V was pared by 7 bases and J by 2 bases, with 2 bases of the junction left unmatched. The CDR3 spans 14 residues. CDR3 protein: CASTGQAGANVLTF. CDR3 nucleotide sequence: TGTGCCAGTACCGGACAGGCTGGGGCCAACGTCCTGACTTTC.

This rearrangement joins TRBV6-6 to TRBJ1-6; 8 positions match TRBD1. V shed 6 bases, J shed 10 bases, and the junction held 8 bases outside the gene matches. Germline V gene lookup returns CDR1 MNHNY and CDR2 SVGAGI (reference sequence). This CDR3 is 14 amino acids long. The CDR3 loop is CASRDRDVGSPLHF. CDR3 DNA sequence: TGTGCCAGCAGGGACAGGGATGTTGGATCACCCCTCCACTTT.

The V gene is TRBV7-9, the J gene TRBJ2-3; 8 bases map to TRBD2. The CDR3 totals 15 residues. After removal of 4 bases from V and 0 bases from J, the junction contained 3 bases not matched to a gene. Germline CDR1 reads SEHNR; CDR2 reads FQNEAQ (reference sequence). The CDR3 sequence: CASSSSGSSTDTQYF. In DNA, the CDR3 is TGTGCCAGCAGCTCGAGCGGGAGTAGCACAGATACGCAGTATTTT. Together with reference TRBV7-9 and TRBJ2-3, the CDR3 gives the full variable domain: DTGVSQNPRHKITKRGQNVTFRCDPISEHNRLYWYRQTLGQGPEFLTYFQNEAQLEKSRLLSDRFSAERPKGSFSTLEIQRTEQGDSAMYLCASSSSGSSTDTQYFGPGTRLTVL.

V is TRBV5-4 and J is TRBJ1-1; 7 bases match TRBD1. Unmatched junction bases numbered 7, after V lost 7 bases and J lost 4 bases. Germline assignment: CDR1 SGHNT and CDR2 YYREEE (reference sequence). This CDR3 contains 13 residues. The CDR3 reads CASGTNRGTEAFF. The CDR3 bases are TGTGCCAGCGGCACCAACAGGGGCACTGAAGCTTTCTTT.

This chain joins TRBV7-2 and TRBJ2-7; 8 nucleotides agree with TRBD2. From germline, CDR1 is SGHTA and CDR2 FQGNSA. The CDR3 has 13 residues. V lost 5 bases and J lost 6; bases outside the gene matches: 6. The CDR3 DNA is TGTGCCAGCAGCCCCCGGGGGGGGAGCGAGCAGTACTTC. This gives the protein CASSPRGGSEQYF.

The J gene is TRBJ2-5, the V gene TRBV5-1, with 8 bases that match TRBD1. The germline V gene has CDR1 SGHRS and CDR2 YFSETQ. J lost 5 bases, V lost 0 bases, and 3 bases had no gene match. CDR3 length: 14 residues. CDR3 bases: TGCGCCAGCAGCTTGGGGACAGGGTCGGAGACCCAGTACTTC. This encodes CASSLGTGSETQYF.

The gene calls are TRBV5-6 and TRBJ2-7; 7 nucleotides match TRBD1. Germline CDR1 SGHDT, CDR2 YYEEEE. The CDR3 has 12 residues. V shed 3 bases, J shed 5 bases, and the junction held 2 bases outside the gene matches. The CDR3 is CASSWTGNEQYF. The CDR3, as DNA: TGTGCCAGCAGCTGGACAGGAAACGAGCAGTACTTC.

The chain couples TRBV6-5 to TRBJ2-7, with 9 bases that match TRBD2. V lost 0 bases, J lost 6 bases, and 9 bases stayed unmatched. The germline V gene encodes CDR1 MNHEY and CDR2 SVGAGI. The CDR3 has 16 amino acids. CDR3 sequence reads: CASSYSMGLARPEQYF. The CDR3 DNA reads as TGTGCCAGCAGTTACTCGATGGGACTAGCTCGCCCCGAGCAGTACTTC.

The chain uses TRBV6-1 and TRBJ2-7, with TRBD2 as a possible D gene (6 bases). Germline values: CDR1 MNHNS, CDR2 SASEGT. This CDR3 has 15 amino acids. Trimming took off 4 bases at V and 2 bases at J, with 15 bases between the two ends. CDR3 sequence: CASSVTGLRPYEQYF. Written as DNA, the CDR3 is TGTGCCAGCAGTGTTACGGGACTGAGACCCTACGAGCAGTACTTC.

The J gene is TRBJ2-1, the V gene TRBV28, with unresolved D. There are 12 residues in the CDR3. The V end lost 6 bases, the J end lost 8 bases, and 11 bases lay between the germline ends. Germline V gives CDR1 MDHEN, CDR2 SYDVKM. The CDR3 DNA sequence: TGTGCCAGCAGCCTAGTGAAGTATGAGCAGTTCTTC. Translated, it gives CASSLVKYEQFF.

The gene calls are TRBV28 and TRBJ1-2, with a tentative D call TRBD1 (5 bases). This CDR3 contains 13 residues. Per germline, CDR1 MDHEN and CDR2 SYDVKM. V was cut by 5 bases and J by 3 bases, with 10 bases left in between. Written as DNA, the CDR3 is TGTGCCAGCAGTCACAGCAGGGACTATGGCTACACCTTC. Its translation: CASSHSRDYGYTF.

The chain recombines TRBV15 with TRBJ2-4; D perhaps matches TRBD2 (5 bases). Trimming removed 0 bases at V and 7 bases at J, with 10 bases between. This CDR3 has 14 amino acids. The germline CDR1 and CDR2 sequences are LNHNV and YYDKDF (reference sequence). CDR3 region: CATSRDYSGNIQYF. In DNA, the CDR3 is TGTGCCACCAGCAGAGATTATTCGGGGAACATTCAGTACTTC.

V and J are TRBV5-5 and TRBJ2-7; 11 nucleotides agree with TRBD2. Unmatched junction bases numbered 1, after V lost 2 bases and J lost 3 bases. The length of the CDR3 is 14 residues. Per the germline V gene, CDR1 is SGHKS and CDR2 is YYEKEE (reference sequence). CDR3: CASSFTSGSYEQYF. CDR3 bases: TGTGCCAGCAGCTTCACTAGCGGGAGCTACGAGCAGTACTTC.

V usage is TRBV7-8 and J usage is TRBJ1-1; no definite D call. The CDR3 is 13 residues long. The V end was cut by 6 bases, the J end by 0 bases, with 8 bases between. CDR1 is SGHVS and CDR2 is FQNEAQ in the germline V gene. CDR3 residues: CASSYHMNTEAFF. The CDR3 DNA is TGTGCCAGCAGTTATCACATGAACACTGAAGCTTTCTTT.

The J gene is TRBJ2-7, the V gene TRBV21-1; TRBD1 is taken as the D call from the table, unchecked against the DNA. TRBV21-1 is designated a pseudogene. The CDR3 has 16 residues. CDR3 sequence: CASSPDRGKNLYEQYF. The CDR3 DNA sequence: TGTGCCAGCAGCCCGGACAGGGGTAAGAACCTCTACGAGCAGTACTTC.

For this clone: As the CDR3 is not closed by the conserved phenylalanine or tryptophan, this likely results from a read error. The chain links TRBV28 to TRBJ2-7; 8 bases line up with TRBD2. CDR3 size: 14 residues. Germline assignment: CDR1 MDHEN and CDR2 SYDVKM. After removal of 2 bases from V and 7 bases from J, the junction contained 7 bases not matched to a gene. CDR3 sequence: CASSLEAGVGEQYS. The CDR3 region has the DNA TGTGCCAGCAGTTTAGAAGCGGGAGTCGGGGAGCAGTACTCC.

The gene calls are TRBV15 and TRBJ2-5; maybe TRBD2 (6 bases). The germline CDR1 and CDR2 sequences are LNHNV and YYDKDF (reference sequence). Trimming took off 3 bases at V and 5 bases at J, with 16 bases between the two ends. The CDR3 totals 15 residues. The CDR3 nucleotides read TGTGCCACCAGCAGTTTTCGACTAGGCGGGGAGACCCAGTACTTC. Translation: CATSSFRLGGETQYF.

The chain combines TRBV11-3 with TRBJ2-1; tentatively, D is TRBD2 (5 bases). CDR1 SGHNT and CDR2 YENEEA come from the germline V gene. The CDR3 runs 13 residues. V was trimmed by 1 base and J by 4 bases, leaving 5 bases between them. CDR3 sequence: CASSLGGYNEQFF. CDR3 nucleotides: TGTGCCAGCAGCTTAGGCGGGTACAATGAGCAGTTCTTC.